This entry concerns a single TCR beta chain. No antigen is known for it. One entry per CDR3 protein, called by TCRdb with MiXCR from the 5' RACE reads. The sample carries around 300,000 distinct CDR3 sequences, roughly 20% recorded once. The data belong to a study of CD8 T cells in ankylosing spondylitis. Whole-study findings and limits: The clones that were linked to disease were reported to be significantly enriched in matched synovial fluid samples from ankylosing spondylitis patients. Prior work had noted some motif variants in reactive arthritis blood and synovial fluid. In ankylosing spondylitis blood, a motif of about eight highly homologous TCR beta variants appeared characteristic.

Germline CDR1 is DFQATT and CDR2 is SNEGSKA (reference sequence). V dropped 2 bases and J dropped 6 bases, with 26 bases sitting between them. The CDR3 runs 18 residues. The receptor was derived from a female donor with ankylosing spondylitis or in good health (not recorded which). Sequenced: blood, either unsorted or a sorted T cell fraction (not recorded which). The chain combines TRBV20-1 with TRBJ2-1; tentative D call: TRBD2 (8 bases). This CDR3 is CSARRQGVSGRKVNEQFF. The CDR3 coding sequence is TGCAGTGCTAGAAGGCAGGGGGTCAGCGGGAGAAAGGTCAATGAGCAGTTCTTC.